This paragraph reports one TCR beta chain. These data belong to a study of blood T cell repertoires in COVID-19. For the study at large: PBMCs, B-cell-depleted T cells, or T cells provided the cDNA or gDNA that made up the material.

Original processing methods: Amplification of reference gene primers was used by the study to estimate nucleated cell counts. Profiling relied on immunoSEQ multiplex PCR, and the TCRdb table lists in-frame clones only, not all of them. V, J and clone size are taken as reported in that table, and D and trimming were inferred from the DNA itself. The sample holds roughly 60,000 clones, 85% seen once. V dropped 7 bases and J dropped 3; count of bases not matched to a gene: 1. CDR1 ENHRY and CDR2 SYGVKD come from the germline V gene. The CDR3 consists of 14 residues. What was sequenced was peripheral blood. The sequence came from a human donor in a cohort sampled during active COVID-19. This chain links TRBV10-3 with TRBJ2-3; 13 bases agree with TRBD2. The CDR3 DNA sequence: TGTGCCATCAAGACTAGCGGGGGGACAGATACGCAGTATTTT. This gives the protein CAIKTSGGTDTQYF.